Many counts were recorded for the clone carrying this T cell receptor (beta chain). Its matching antigen is unknown. Germline V gene sequence: CDR1 DFQATT, CDR2 SNEGSKA (reference sequence). Trimming took 3 bases from V and 4 from J, leaving 13 bases between them. The CDR3 totals 14 residues. These data originate in a study of early T cells in non-severe SARS-CoV-2 infection. The overall study: Whole-blood bulk RNA, unsorted, was sequenced, and chains were unpaired.

Unique molecular identifiers (one per individual cDNA molecule) were attached. TCRdb analysed the 5' RACE reads with MiXCR anew, one entry per CDR3 protein. The sample includes tens of thousands of distinct CDR3 sequences, about 12% of them seen just once. Study-wide results and limits: Using VDJdb, the matching emphasized anti-spike CD8 responses while missing private and CD4 specificities.

The chain uses TRBV20-1 and TRBJ1-3; D remains unclear. This TCR was sampled from an adult who was a healthcare worker with PCR-confirmed SARS-CoV-2 infection or an uninfected control (not recorded which). The donor label of this sample is uncertain. The source was whole blood, collected at baseline. The CDR3 region is CSASPGSDGNTIYF. CDR3 nucleotide sequence: TGCAGTGCTAGTCCCGGGTCCGACGGAAACACCATATATTTT.